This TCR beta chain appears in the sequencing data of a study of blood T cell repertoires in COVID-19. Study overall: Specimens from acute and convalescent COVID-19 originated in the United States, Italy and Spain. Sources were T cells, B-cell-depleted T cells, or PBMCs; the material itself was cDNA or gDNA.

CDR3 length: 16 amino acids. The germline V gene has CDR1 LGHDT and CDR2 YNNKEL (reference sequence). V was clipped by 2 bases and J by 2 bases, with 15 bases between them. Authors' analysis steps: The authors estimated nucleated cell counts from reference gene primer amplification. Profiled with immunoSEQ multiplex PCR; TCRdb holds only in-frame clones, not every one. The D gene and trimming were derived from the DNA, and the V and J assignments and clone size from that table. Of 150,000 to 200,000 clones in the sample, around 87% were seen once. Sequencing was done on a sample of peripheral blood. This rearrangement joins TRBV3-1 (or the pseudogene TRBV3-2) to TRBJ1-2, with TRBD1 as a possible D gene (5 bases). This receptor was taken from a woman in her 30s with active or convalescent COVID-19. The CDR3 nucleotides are TGTGCCAGCAGCCAAACCGGTTTTGGGGCCAACTATGGCTACACCTTC. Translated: CASSQTGFGANYGYTF.